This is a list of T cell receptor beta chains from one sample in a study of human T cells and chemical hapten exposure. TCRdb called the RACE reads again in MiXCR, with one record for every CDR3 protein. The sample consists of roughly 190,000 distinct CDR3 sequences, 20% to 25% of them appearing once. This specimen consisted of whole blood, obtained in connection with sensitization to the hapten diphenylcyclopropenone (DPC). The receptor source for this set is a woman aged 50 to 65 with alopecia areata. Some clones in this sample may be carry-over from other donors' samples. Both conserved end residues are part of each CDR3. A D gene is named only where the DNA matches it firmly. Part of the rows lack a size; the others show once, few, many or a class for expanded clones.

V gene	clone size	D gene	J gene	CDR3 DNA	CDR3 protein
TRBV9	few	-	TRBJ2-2	TGTGCCAGCACCCCCTGGGGAGACACCGGGGAGCTGTTTTTT	CASTPWGDTGELFF
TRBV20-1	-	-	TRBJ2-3	TGCAGTGCTAATCCACGCAATACGCAGTATTTT	CSANPRNTQYF
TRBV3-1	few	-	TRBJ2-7	TGTGCCAGCAGCCAGCGGCGTTTGGCCGACGAGCAGTACTTC	CASSQRRLADEQYF
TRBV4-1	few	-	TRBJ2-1	TGCGCCAGCAGCCAAGAGGGGTATCCCTACAATGAGCAGTTCTTC	CASSQEGYPYNEQFF
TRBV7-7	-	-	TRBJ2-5	TGTGCCAGCAGCCCCGGGGCCGGAGGGACCCAGTACTTC	CASSPGAGGTQYF
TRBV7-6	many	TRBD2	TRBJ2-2	TGTGCCAGCAGCCTCGGACTAGCGGGAGGAATCGGGGAGCTGTTTTTT	CASSLGLAGGIGELFF
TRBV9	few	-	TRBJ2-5	TGTGCCAGCAGCCAATTCCAGGAAGAGACCCAGTACTTC	CASSQFQEETQYF
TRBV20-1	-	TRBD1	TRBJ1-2	TGCAGTGCAGAACCGACAGGGGTAGACTATGGCTACACCTTC	CSAEPTGVDYGYTF
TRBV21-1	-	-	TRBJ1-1	-	CASVWGQGSSTEAFF
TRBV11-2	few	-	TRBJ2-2	TGTGCCAGCAGCCCGGGAGGGGAGCTGTTTTTT	CASSPGGELFF
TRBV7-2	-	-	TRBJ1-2	TGTGCCAGCAGCTTAAAAGGGGGAGATAACTATGGCTACACCTTC	CASSLKGGDNYGYTF
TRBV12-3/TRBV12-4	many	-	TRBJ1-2	TGTGCCAGCAGTCAGGAGGGGTATGGCTACACCTTC	CASSQEGYGYTF
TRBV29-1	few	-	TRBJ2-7	TGCAGCGTTTCGGAGAGCTCCTACGAGCAGTACTTC	CSVSESSYEQYF
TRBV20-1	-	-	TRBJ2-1	TGCAGTGCTAGAGTTGTCACTACGGAGCCTAACAATGAGCAGTTCTTC	CSARVVTTEPNNEQFF
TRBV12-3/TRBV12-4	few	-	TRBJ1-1	TGTGCCAGCAGTTTTAGTTTGGCGTGGAACACTGAAGCTTTCTTT	CASSFSLAWNTEAFF
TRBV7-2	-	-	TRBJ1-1	TGTGCCAGCAGCTCAATGGGGTGGGGGTACATCGTGAACACTGAAGCTTTCTTT	CASSSMGWGYIVNTEAFF
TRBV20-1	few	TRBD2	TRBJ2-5	TGCAGTGCTAGACACGGGAGCGGGAGCGAGACCCAGTACTTC	CSARHGSGSETQYF
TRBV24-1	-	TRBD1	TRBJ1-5	TGTGCCACCAGTGACCCCACGACAGGGTACCAGCATTTT	CATSDPTTGYQHF
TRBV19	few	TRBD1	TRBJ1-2	TGTGCCAGTAGTATTCCCAGTATCGGGACAGGACTTGTCAACTATGGCTACACCTTC	CASSIPSIGTGLVNYGYTF
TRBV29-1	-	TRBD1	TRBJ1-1	TGCAGCGTTCAGGGGGACAGGGGCGCCATGAACACTGAAGCTTTCTTT	CSVQGDRGAMNTEAFF
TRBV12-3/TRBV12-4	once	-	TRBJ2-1	TGTGCCAGCAGTTTCTCGGCAGGGAATGAGCAGTTCTTC	CASSFSAGNEQFF
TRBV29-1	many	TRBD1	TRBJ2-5	TGCAGCGCGGGACAGGTGGAAGGGACCCAGTACTTC	CSAGQVEGTQYF
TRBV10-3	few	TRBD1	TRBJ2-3	TGTGCCATCAGTGACGGGACAGGGAAAGATACGCAGTATTTT	CAISDGTGKDTQYF
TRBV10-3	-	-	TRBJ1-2	TGTGCCACGAACCCAGAGGGACGCGGGAGCGGCTACACCTTC	CATNPEGRGSGYTF
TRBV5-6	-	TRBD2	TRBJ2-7	TGTGCCAGCAGCATGCCTAGCGGGAGCTCCTACGAGCAGTACTTC	CASSMPSGSSYEQYF
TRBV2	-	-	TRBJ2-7	TGTGCCAGCAGTGAAATGGCTGGCAGGGGCCTTTCCTACGAGCAGTACTTC	CASSEMAGRGLSYEQYF
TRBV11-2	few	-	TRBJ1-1	TGTGCCAGCAGCGTAACCGACAGAAAGAACACTGAAGCTTTCTTT	CASSVTDRKNTEAFF
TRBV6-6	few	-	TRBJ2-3	TGTGCCAGCAGCGGCAGGGCCGGCACAGATACGCAGTATTTT	CASSGRAGTDTQYF
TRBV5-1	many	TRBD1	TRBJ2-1	TGCGCCAGCAGCTTGGAAAGGGGGCTAAACAATGAGCAGTTCTTC	CASSLERGLNNEQFF
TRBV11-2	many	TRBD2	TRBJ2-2	TGTGCCAGCAGTCCCGGGACTACGAACACCGGGGAGCTGTTTTTT	CASSPGTTNTGELFF
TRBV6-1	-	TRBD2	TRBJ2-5	TGTGCCAGCAGCCGACTAGCGGGAGTCCCAGAGACCCAGTACTTC	CASSRLAGVPETQYF
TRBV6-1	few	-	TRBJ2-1	TGTGCCAGCAGATCCCTAGACAGAGATGAGCAGTTCTTC	CASRSLDRDEQFF